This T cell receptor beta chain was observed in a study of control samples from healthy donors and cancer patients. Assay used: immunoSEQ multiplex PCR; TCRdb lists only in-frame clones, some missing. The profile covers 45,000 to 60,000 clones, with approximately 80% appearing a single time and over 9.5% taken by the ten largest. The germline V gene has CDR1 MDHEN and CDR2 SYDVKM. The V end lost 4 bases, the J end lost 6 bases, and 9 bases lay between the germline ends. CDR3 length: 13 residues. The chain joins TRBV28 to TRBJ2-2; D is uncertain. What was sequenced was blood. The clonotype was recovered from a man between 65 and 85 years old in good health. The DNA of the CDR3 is TGTGCCAGCAGTTCTCGGGTCCCCGGGGAGCTGTTTTTT. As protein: CASSSRVPGELFF.